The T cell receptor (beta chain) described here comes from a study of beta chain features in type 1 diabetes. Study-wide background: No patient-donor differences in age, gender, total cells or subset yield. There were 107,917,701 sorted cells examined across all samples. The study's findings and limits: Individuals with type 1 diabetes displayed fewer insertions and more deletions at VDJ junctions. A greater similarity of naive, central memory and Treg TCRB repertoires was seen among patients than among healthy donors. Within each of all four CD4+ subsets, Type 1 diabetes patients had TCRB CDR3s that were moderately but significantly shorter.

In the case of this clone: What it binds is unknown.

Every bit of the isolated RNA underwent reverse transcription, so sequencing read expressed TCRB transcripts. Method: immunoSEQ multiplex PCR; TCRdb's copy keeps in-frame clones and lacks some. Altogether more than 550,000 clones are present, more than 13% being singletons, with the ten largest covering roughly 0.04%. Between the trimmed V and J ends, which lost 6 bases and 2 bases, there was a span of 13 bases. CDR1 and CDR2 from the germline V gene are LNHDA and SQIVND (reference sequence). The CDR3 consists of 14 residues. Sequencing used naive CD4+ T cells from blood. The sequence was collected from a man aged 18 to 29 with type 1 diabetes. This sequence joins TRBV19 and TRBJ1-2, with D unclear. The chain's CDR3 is CASSLRTINYGYTF. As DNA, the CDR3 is TGTGCCAGTAGCCTCCGGACGATCAACTATGGCTACACCTTC. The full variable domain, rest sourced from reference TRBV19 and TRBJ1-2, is DGGITQSPKYLFRKEGQNVTLSCEQNLNHDAMYWYRQDPGQGLRLIYYSQIVNDFQKGDIAEGYSVSREKKESFPLTVTSAQKNPTAFYLCASSLRTINYGYTFGSGTRLTVV.